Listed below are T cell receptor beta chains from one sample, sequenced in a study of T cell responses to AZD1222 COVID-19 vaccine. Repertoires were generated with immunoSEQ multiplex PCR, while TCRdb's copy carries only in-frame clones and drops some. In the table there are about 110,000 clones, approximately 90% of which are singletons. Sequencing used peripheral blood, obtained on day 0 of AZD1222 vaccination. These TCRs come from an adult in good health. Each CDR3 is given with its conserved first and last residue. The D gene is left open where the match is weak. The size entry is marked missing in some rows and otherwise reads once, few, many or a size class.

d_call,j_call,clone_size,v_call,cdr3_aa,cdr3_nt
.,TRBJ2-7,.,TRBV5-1,CASSLGQLRSSYEQYF,TGCGCCAGCAGCTTGGGGCAGCTACGGAGCTCCTACGAGCAGTACTTC
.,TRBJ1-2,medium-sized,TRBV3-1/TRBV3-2,CASSQMSGYTF,TGTGCCAGCAGCCAAATGTCTGGCTACACCTTC
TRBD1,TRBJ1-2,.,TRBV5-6,CASSLRQGFYGYTF,TGTGCCAGCAGCCTCCGACAGGGATTCTATGGCTACACCTTC
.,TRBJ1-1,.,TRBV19,CASSSLGLNTEAFF,TGTGCCAGTAGCAGCCTTGGATTGAACACTGAAGCTTTCTTT
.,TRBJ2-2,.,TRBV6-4,CATQGPGELFF,TGTGCCACCCAGGGACCCGGGGAGCTGTTTTTT
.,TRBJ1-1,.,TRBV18,CASSPGTANTEAFF,TGTGCCAGCTCACCAGGGACGGCGAACACTGAAGCTTTCTTT
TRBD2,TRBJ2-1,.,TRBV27,CASSLTGLAVNEQFF,TGTGCCAGCAGTTTAACCGGACTAGCAGTAAATGAGCAGTTCTTC
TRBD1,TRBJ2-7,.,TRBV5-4,CASSPVGQGGYEQYF,TGTGCCAGCAGCCCCGTCGGACAGGGAGGTTACGAGCAGTACTTC
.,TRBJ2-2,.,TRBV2,CASRTTGTGELFF,TGTGCCAGCAGGACCACTGGAACCGGGGAGCTGTTTTTT
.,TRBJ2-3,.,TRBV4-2,CASSQGHGTDTQYF,TGTGCCAGCAGCCAGGGACACGGCACAGATACGCAGTATTTT
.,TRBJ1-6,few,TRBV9,CASSVGSASSYNSPLHF,TGTGCCAGCAGCGTAGGGTCCGCGAGCTCCTATAATTCACCCCTCCACTTT
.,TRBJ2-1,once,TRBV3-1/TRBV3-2,CASSQNRGEYEQFF,TGTGCCAGCAGCCAAAACCGCGGCGAGTATGAGCAGTTCTTC
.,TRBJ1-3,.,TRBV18,CASSPDSPSGNTIYF,TGTGCCAGCTCCCCAGATAGTCCCTCTGGAAACACCATATATTTT
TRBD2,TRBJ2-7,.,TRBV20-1,CSASERGGYEQYF,TGCAGTGCTAGTGAGCGGGGGGGATACGAGCAGTACTTC
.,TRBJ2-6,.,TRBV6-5,CASTYQMRTGANVLTF,TGTGCCAGCACTTACCAGATGCGGACTGGGGCCAACGTCCTGACTTTC
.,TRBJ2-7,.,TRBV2,CASSEESYEQYF,TGTGCCAGCAGTGAGGAGTCTTACGAGCAGTACTTC
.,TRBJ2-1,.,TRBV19,CASSIVVAGAPTSSYNEQFF,TGTGCCAGTAGTATAGTCGTGGCGGGGGCCCCGACTTCTTCCTACAATGAGCAGTTCTTC
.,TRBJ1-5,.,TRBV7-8,CASSNGRWGQPQHF,TGTGCCAGCAGCAATGGTCGATGGGGGCAGCCCCAGCATTTT
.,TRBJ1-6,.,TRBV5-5,CASSLAGANSPLHF,TGTGCCAGCAGCTTGGCCGGGGCAAATTCACCCCTCCACTTT
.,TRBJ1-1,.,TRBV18,CASSGGNTNTEAFF,TGTGCCAGCTCAGGGGGGAACACGAACACTGAAGCTTTCTTT
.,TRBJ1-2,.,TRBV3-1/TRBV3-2,CASSQHNRIDYGYTF,TGTGCCAGCAGCCAACACAACAGGATCGACTATGGCTACACCTTC
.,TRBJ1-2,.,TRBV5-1,CASSLDGQKNYGYTF,TGCGCCAGCAGCTTGGATGGGCAGAAGAACTATGGCTACACCTTC
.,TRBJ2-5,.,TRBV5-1,CASSFSGLQQETQYF,TGCGCCAGCAGCTTTTCTGGGCTCCAACAAGAGACCCAGTACTTC
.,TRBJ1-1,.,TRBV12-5,CASGLVHKDVTEAFF,TGTGCTAGTGGTTTGGTACACAAGGACGTTACTGAAGCTTTCTTT
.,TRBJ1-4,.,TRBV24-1,CATHSGHINEKLFF,TGTGCCACCCACTCCGGGCATATTAATGAAAAACTGTTTTTT
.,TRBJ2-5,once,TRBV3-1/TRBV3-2,CASSQAGTPSQETQYF,TGTGCCAGCAGCCAAGCGGGGACTCCCTCCCAGGAGACCCAGTACTTC
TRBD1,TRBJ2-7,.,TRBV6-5,CASSSIGGASYEQYF,TGTGCCAGCAGTTCCATAGGGGGCGCATCGTACGAGCAGTACTTC
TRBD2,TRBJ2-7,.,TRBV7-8,CASSSKRGTYEQYF,TGTGCCAGCAGCTCAAAGCGGGGAACCTACGAGCAGTACTTC
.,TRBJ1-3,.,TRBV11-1,CASSLEGDTIYF,TGTGCCAGCAGCTTGGAAGGAGACACCATATATTTT
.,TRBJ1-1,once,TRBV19,CASNPLRQQNTEAFF,TGTGCCAGTAACCCCCTCCGGCAGCAGAACACTGAAGCTTTCTTT
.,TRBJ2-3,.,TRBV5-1,CASSQSTDTQYF,TGCGCCAGCAGCCAGAGTACAGATACGCAGTATTTT
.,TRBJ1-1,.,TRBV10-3,CAIKGAGVGTEAFF,TGTGCCATCAAGGGAGCAGGGGTAGGCACTGAAGCTTTCTTT
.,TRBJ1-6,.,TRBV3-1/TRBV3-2,CASSQGTANSPLHF,TGTGCCAGCAGCCAAGGGACAGCCAATTCACCCCTCCACTTT
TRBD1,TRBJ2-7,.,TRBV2,CASSEGGTGAYEQYF,TGTGCCAGCAGTGAAGGGGGGACAGGGGCCTACGAGCAGTACTTC
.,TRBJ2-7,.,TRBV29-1,CSVLRQVSSYEQYF,TGCAGCGTTCTCAGACAGGTCAGCTCCTACGAGCAGTACTTC
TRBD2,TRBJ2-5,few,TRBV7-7,CASSRRFGAGVVETQYF,TGTGCCAGCAGCCGACGCTTCGGGGCGGGAGTAGTAGAGACCCAGTACTTC
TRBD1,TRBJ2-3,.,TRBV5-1,CASSLGTGGSDTQYF,TGCGCCAGCAGCTTAGGGACAGGGGGTTCAGATACGCAGTATTTT
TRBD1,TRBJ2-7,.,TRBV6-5,CASSYLGQGRHEQYF,TGTGCCAGCAGTTACCTCGGACAGGGTAGACACGAGCAGTACTTC